The present T cell receptor (beta chain) was sequenced within a study of T-cell reconstitution after alpha-beta-depleted transplantation in children. Germline assignment: CDR1 SGHRS and CDR2 YFSETQ. Trimming took off 0 bases at V and 3 bases at J, with 10 bases between the two ends. The CDR3 contains 14 residues. The sample holds many counts of this clonotype. TCRbeta library construction was performed incorporating unique molecular identifiers. TCRdb analysed the PCR reads with MiXCR anew, one entry per CDR3 protein. The repertoire consists of roughly 300,000 distinct CDR3 sequences, with 11% occurring once and the leading ten covering 20% to 25%.

Here the sequenced sample was peripheral blood, taken 180 days after TCRalphabeta/CD19-depleted stem cell transplant. This chain links TRBV5-1 with TRBJ2-7; D is possibly TRBD2 (5 bases). This TCR derives from a male patient between 2 and 15 years old who had a stem cell transplant for chronic granulomatous disease, so the T cells may come from the graft donor. CDR3 coding DNA: TGCGCCAGCAGCTTGGGGGGAGTATTCTACGAGCAGTACTTC. The encoded protein is CASSLGGVFYEQYF.